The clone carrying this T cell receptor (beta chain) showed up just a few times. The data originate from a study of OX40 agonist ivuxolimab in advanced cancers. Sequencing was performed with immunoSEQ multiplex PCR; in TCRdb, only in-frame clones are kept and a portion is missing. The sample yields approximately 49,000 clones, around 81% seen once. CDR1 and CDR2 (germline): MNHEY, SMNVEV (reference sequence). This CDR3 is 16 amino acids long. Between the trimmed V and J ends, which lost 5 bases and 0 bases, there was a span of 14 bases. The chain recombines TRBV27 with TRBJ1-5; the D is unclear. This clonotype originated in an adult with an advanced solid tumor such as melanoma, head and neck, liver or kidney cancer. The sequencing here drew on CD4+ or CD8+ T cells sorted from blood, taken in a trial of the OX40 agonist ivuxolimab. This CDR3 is CASSPLTEYSNQPQHF. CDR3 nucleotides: TGTGCCAGCAGTCCCCTGACGGAGTATAGCAATCAGCCCCAGCATTTT.